This section outlines one T cell receptor (beta chain) sequence together with its context. This CDR3 is also generated by other DNA sequences in the sample. Assay used: immunoSEQ multiplex PCR; TCRdb lists only in-frame clones, some missing. The sample has just under 80,000 clones; roughly 80% are singletons. The CDR3 loop spans 14 amino acids. Germline lookup yields CDR1 SGHRS and CDR2 YFSETQ. V shed 0 bases and J shed 2 bases, with 8 bases lying between them. The data were taken from a study of blood T cell repertoires in COVID-19. This chain joins TRBV5-1 and TRBJ1-1; D is unclear. This TCR derives from a human donor in a cohort sampled during active COVID-19. Input material: peripheral blood. In nucleotides, the CDR3 is TGCGCCAGCAGCTTGGGTCCAGGAAACACTGAAGCTTTCTTT. Translated, it gives CASSLGPGNTEAFF.